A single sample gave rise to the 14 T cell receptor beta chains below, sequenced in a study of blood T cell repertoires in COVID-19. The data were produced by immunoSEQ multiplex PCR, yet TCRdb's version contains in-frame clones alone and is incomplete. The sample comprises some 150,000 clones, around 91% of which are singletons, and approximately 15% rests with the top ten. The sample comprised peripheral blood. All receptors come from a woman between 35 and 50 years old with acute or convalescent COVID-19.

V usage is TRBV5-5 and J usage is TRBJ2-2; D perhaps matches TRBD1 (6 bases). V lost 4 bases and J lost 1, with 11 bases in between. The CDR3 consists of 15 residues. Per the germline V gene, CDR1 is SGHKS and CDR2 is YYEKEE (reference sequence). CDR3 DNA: TGTGCCAGCAGCATCGGACAGCAGAACACCGGGGAGCTGTTTTTT. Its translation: CASSIGQQNTGELFF.

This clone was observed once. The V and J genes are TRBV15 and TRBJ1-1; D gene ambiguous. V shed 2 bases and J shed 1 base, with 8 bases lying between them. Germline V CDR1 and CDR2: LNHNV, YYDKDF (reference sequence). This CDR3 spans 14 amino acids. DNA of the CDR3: TGTGCCACCAGCAGACGAGTAGAGAACACTGAAGCTTTCTTT. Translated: CATSRRVENTEAFF.

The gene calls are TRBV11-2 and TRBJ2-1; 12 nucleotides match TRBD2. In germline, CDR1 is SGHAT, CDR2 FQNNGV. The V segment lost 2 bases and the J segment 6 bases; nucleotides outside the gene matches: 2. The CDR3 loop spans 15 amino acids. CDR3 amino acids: CASSLQTSGSNEQFF. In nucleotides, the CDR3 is TGTGCCAGCAGCTTACAGACTAGCGGGAGCAATGAGCAGTTCTTC.

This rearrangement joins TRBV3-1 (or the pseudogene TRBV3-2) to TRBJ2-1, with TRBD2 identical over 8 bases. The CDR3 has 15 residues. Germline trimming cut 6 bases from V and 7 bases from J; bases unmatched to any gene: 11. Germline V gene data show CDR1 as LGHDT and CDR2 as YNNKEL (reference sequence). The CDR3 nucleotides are TGTGCCAGCAGACGCGGGGGGTCCTTTTGGAATGAGCAGTTCTTC. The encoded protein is CASRRGGSFWNEQFF.

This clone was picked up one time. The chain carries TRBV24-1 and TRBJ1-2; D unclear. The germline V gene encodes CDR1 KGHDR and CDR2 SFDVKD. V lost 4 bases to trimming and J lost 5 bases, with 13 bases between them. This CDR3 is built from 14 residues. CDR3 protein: CATSEGSGKYGYTF. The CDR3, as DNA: TGTGCCACCAGTGAAGGGAGCGGAAAGTATGGCTACACCTTC.

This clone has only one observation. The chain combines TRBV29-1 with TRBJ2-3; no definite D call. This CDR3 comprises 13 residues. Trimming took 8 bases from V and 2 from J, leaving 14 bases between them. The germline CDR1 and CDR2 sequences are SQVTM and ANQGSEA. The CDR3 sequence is CSTNPQFTDTQYF. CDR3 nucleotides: TGCAGCACTAATCCCCAATTCACAGATACGCAGTATTTT.

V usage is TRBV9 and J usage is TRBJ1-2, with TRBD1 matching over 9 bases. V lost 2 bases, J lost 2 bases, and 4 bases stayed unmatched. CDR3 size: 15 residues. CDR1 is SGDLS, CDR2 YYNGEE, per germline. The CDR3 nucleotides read TGTGCCAGCAGCGTCCTAGGGACAGGGAACTATGGCTACACCTTC. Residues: CASSVLGTGNYGYTF.

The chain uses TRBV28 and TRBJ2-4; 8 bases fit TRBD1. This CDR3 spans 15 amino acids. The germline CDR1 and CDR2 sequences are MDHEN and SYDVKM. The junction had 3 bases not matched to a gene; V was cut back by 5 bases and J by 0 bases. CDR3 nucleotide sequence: TGTGCCAGCAGTGACAGGGGCCTAGCCAAAAACATTCAGTACTTC. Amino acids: CASSDRGLAKNIQYF.

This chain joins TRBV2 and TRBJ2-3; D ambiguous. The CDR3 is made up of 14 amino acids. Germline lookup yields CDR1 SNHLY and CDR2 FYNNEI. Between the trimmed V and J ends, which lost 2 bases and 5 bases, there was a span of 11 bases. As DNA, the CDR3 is TGTGCCAGCAGTGAAACCCCCCCCGGAGATACGCAGTATTTT. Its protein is CASSETPPGDTQYF.

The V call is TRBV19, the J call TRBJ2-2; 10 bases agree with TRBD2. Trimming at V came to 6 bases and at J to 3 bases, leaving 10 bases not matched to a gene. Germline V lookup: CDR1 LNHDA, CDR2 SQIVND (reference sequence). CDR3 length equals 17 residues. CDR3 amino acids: CASSLAGVIGYTGELFF. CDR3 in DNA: TGTGCCAGTAGCCTAGCGGGAGTAATTGGGTACACCGGGGAGCTGTTTTTT.

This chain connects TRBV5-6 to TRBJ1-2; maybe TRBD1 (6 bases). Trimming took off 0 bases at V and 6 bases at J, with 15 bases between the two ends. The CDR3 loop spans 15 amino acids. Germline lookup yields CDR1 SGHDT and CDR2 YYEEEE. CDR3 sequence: CASSLGQDRRNGYTF. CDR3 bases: TGTGCCAGCAGCTTGGGACAGGATAGAAGAAATGGCTACACCTTC.

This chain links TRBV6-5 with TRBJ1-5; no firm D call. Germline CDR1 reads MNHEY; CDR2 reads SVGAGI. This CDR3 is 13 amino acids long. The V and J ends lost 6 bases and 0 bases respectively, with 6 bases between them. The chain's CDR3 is CASRMASNQPQHF. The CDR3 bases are TGTGCCAGCAGGATGGCTAGCAATCAGCCCCAGCATTTT.

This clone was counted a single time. The CDR3 loop is CASSQGELGNTIYF. CDR3 DNA sequence: TGTGCCAGCAGCCAAGGGGAGCTTGGAAACACCATATATTTT. The gene calls are TRBV3-1 (or the pseudogene TRBV3-2) and TRBJ1-3, with D unclear. V was shortened by 1 base and J by 3 bases, with 7 bases between the two germline ends. The CDR3 consists of 14 residues. CDR1 and CDR2 (germline): LGHDT, YNNKEL (reference sequence).

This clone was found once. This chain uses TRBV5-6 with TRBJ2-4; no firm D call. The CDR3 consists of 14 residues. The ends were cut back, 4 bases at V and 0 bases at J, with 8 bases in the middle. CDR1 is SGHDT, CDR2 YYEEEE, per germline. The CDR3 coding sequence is TGTGCCAGCAGCCCCCCAGTAGCCAAAAACATTCAGTACTTC. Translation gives CASSPPVAKNIQYF.